These T cell receptor beta chains were read from a single sample in a study of blood T cell repertoires in COVID-19. TCRdb's copy holds only in-frame clones and misses some; the assay was immunoSEQ multiplex PCR. The sample includes about 86,000 clones, around 86% of them seen just once. Sequencing used peripheral blood. These receptors all come from a human donor in a cohort sampled during active COVID-19. The CDR3 runs from the conserved cysteine through the conserved F or W. The D gene is left open where the match is weak. Clone size is not always given. Where it is, it says once, few, many or a class for expanded clones.

>TRBV4-2|-|TRBD2|TRBJ2-7
CASSQEASGRGDEQYF
TGTGCCAGCAGCCAGGAGGCCAGCGGGAGAGGGGACGAGCAGTACTTC
>TRBV28|-|-|TRBJ1-1
CASRRTQGNTEAFF
TGTGCCAGCAGACGTACACAGGGTAACACTGAAGCTTTCTTT
>TRBV2|-|TRBD2|TRBJ2-5
CASMTGGGETQYF
TGTGCCAGCATGACGGGAGGGGGGGAGACCCAGTACTTC
>TRBV7-3|-|-|TRBJ2-2
CASSSQGSLGTGELFF
TGTGCCAGCAGTTCCCAGGGGTCCCTAGGGACCGGGGAGCTGTTTTTT
>TRBV29-1|-|TRBD2|TRBJ2-1
CSVLAGASYNEQFF
TGCAGCGTCCTCGCGGGAGCCTCCTACAATGAGCAGTTCTTC
>TRBV10-3|-|-|TRBJ1-5
CAISDRDQPQHF
TGTGCCATCAGTGATCGAGATCAGCCCCAGCATTTT
>TRBV12-3/TRBV12-4|-|-|TRBJ1-5
CASSLATYQPQHF
TGTGCCAGCAGTTTGGCCACCTATCAGCCCCAGCATTTT
>TRBV28|-|TRBD2|TRBJ2-3
CASSFLLAGGMDTQYF
TGTGCCAGCAGTTTCCTACTAGCGGGAGGAATGGATACGCAGTATTTT
>TRBV27|-|TRBD2|TRBJ2-1
CASGLAGDYNEQFF
TGTGCCAGCGGGTTAGCGGGAGACTACAATGAGCAGTTCTTC
>TRBV5-5|-|-|TRBJ1-1
CASSLQLNMNTEAFF
TGTGCCAGCAGCCTGCAGTTGAACATGAACACTGAAGCTTTCTTT
>TRBV7-3|-|TRBD2|TRBJ2-1
CASSLIAGEGGNEQFF
TGTGCCAGCAGCTTGATAGCGGGAGAAGGGGGGAATGAGCAGTTCTTC
>TRBV29-1|-|TRBD1|TRBJ2-7
CSVEGDRGNEQYF
TGCAGCGTTGAAGGGGACAGGGGGAACGAGCAGTACTTC
>TRBV19|few|-|TRBJ2-7
CASATEGEQYF
TGTGCCAGTGCCACCGAGGGTGAGCAGTACTTC
>TRBV19|-|-|TRBJ1-5
CASSTISTGKSNQPQHF
TGTGCCAGTAGTACGATTTCTACAGGGAAGAGCAATCAGCCCCAGCATTTT
>TRBV19|-|-|TRBJ1-3
CASSGGEITGNTIYF
TGTGCCAGTAGCGGCGGGGAGATCACGGGAAACACCATATATTTT
>TRBV9|-|-|TRBJ2-7
CASSGTADYEQYF
TGTGCCAGCAGCGGCACTGCGGACTACGAGCAGTACTTC
>TRBV28|-|TRBD1|TRBJ1-1
CASSFPGQGYTEAFF
TGTGCCAGCAGTTTCCCCGGACAGGGGTACACTGAAGCTTTCTTT
>TRBV9|-|TRBD1|TRBJ2-3
CASSDGQGADTQYF
TGTGCCAGCAGCGACGGACAGGGGGCAGATACGCAGTATTTT
>TRBV28|-|-|TRBJ2-3
CASTTVPGDTQYF
TGTGCCAGCACTACTGTGCCGGGGGATACGCAGTATTTT
>TRBV9|-|-|TRBJ2-7
CASSGSNGAYEQYF
TGTGCCAGCAGCGGTAGCAATGGGGCTTACGAGCAGTACTTC
>TRBV28|-|-|TRBJ1-5
CASSLGGLVQPQHF
TGTGCCAGCAGCCTTGGGGGGTTAGTCCAGCCCCAGCATTTT
>TRBV27|-|TRBD2|TRBJ2-1
CASSWTSGGDEQFF
TGTGCCAGCAGTTGGACTAGCGGGGGCGATGAGCAGTTCTTC
>TRBV2|-|TRBD1|TRBJ2-5
CASCGRGRETQYF
TGTGCCAGCTGTGGCAGGGGGCGAGAGACCCAGTACTTC
>TRBV24-1|-|TRBD1|TRBJ2-1
CATSDLPGQGYYNEQFF
TGTGCCACCAGTGATCTCCCAGGACAGGGGTATTACAATGAGCAGTTCTTC
>TRBV7-2|-|-|TRBJ2-7
CASSPPRVPSRHEQYF
TGTGCCAGCAGCCCCCCGCGGGTACCCAGCCGACACGAGCAGTACTTC
>TRBV18|-|-|TRBJ1-2
CASSTLGQRDDYTF
TGTGCCAGCTCAACCCTCGGACAGCGTGATGACTACACCTTC
>TRBV3-1/TRBV3-2|-|-|TRBJ1-2
CASSHGNYGYTF
TGTGCCAGCAGCCACGGGAACTATGGCTACACCTTC